This TCR beta chain is from a study of shared clonotypes between healthy human individuals. Overall study: Each donor's CD4 naive and CD4 memory cells filled three plates apiece, CD8 naive two, and CD8 memory one. Study-level points and caveats: Estimated richness values were generally larger in naive subsets than in memory subsets. Compared with clonotypes that all four donors shared, non-shared clonotypes had lower generation probabilities.

Sequencing used immunoSEQ multiplex PCR; TCRdb keeps in-frame clones, though not all of them. The profile shows about 1.1 million clones, 70% to 80% of them singletons. All of the donors resided in Nashville, Tennessee, and each was a Caucasian adult. Remarks on this clone: Its antigen is unknown. Within the sample, other DNA sequences also encode this same CDR3.

This CDR3 region has 13 residues. Germline CDR1 reads SGHRS; CDR2 reads YFSETQ. The ends lost 0 bases at V and 7 bases at J; junction bases unmatched: 1. This chain uses TRBV5-1 with TRBJ2-1; 7 nucleotides match TRBD2. The sequence derives from a man between 18 and 35 years old in good health. Some clones in this sample may be carry-over from other donors' samples. The sequenced sample consisted of memory CD4+ T cells from PBMCs. Subset reported: CD45RA-negative fraction. The CDR3 DNA reads as TGCGCCAGCAGCTTGGCCGGGGGGAATGAGCAGTTCTTC. This encodes CASSLAGGNEQFF.